This T cell receptor (beta chain) was identified in a study of blood T cell repertoires in COVID-19. Across the study: Sites in the United States, Italy and Spain provided acute and convalescent COVID-19 samples. PBMCs, B-cell-depleted T cells, or T cells provided the cDNA or gDNA that made up the material.

TCRdb's copy holds only in-frame clones and misses some; the assay was immunoSEQ multiplex PCR. The sample consists of tens of thousands of clones, about nine tenths of them appearing once. Germline V gene sequence: CDR1 WNHNN, CDR2 SYGVQD (reference sequence). V was trimmed by 6 bases and J by 3 bases, leaving 19 bases between them. This CDR3 has 16 residues. The clonotype was recovered from an elderly woman with acute or convalescent COVID-19. The gene calls are TRBV10-1 and TRBJ2-3, with D possibly TRBD1 on 6 matching bases. The sample comprised peripheral blood. This CDR3 is CASSVAQGIGTDTQYF. The CDR3 nucleotides read TGCGCCAGCAGCGTCGCCCAGGGGATTGGGACAGATACGCAGTATTTT.